The sequence of this TCR beta chain was determined in a study of blood T cells in healthy people across ages. A sample-barcoded 5' primer and a J-beta primer mix were used in a second PCR of roughly 7 to 11 cycles. The study obtained at least 2.5 million CDR3-containing paired-end reads from every sample. TCRdb re-derived calls from the 5' RACE reads in MiXCR, one entry per CDR3 protein. Of roughly 1.5 million distinct CDR3 sequences in the sample, roughly 43% were seen once. This CDR3 contains 14 residues. Germline CDR1 is LNHNV and CDR2 is YYDKDF (reference sequence). V was trimmed by 0 bases and J by 5 bases, leaving 9 bases between them. No fewer than 7 million PBMCs went into each sample.

The receptor was derived from a woman in her late teens or twenties in good health. Sequencing was carried out using blood. This chain connects TRBV15 to TRBJ2-3; the D is unclear. CDR3 region: CATSRDPDLDTQYF. DNA of the CDR3: TGTGCCACCAGCAGAGATCCCGACCTAGATACGCAGTATTTT.